This T cell receptor beta chain was sequenced for a study of a mutant IDH1 vaccine in newly diagnosed glioma. Study at large: Each patient was administered eight vaccinations, scheduled in weeks 1, 3, 5, 7, 11, 15, 19 and 23.

The time point denotes: week 11, during vaccination. A 20-mer mutant IDH1 peptide at 300 ug was injected subcutaneously with topical imiquimod. Findings and limits, study-wide: Whatever changes occurred in top peripheral T cell clonotypes seemed unrelated to pseudoprogression.

The method was immunoSEQ multiplex PCR; TCRdb's version includes in-frame clones alone and lacks a portion of them. The sample consists of approximately 64,000 clones, 65% to 85% of them appearing once. With respect to this clone: Its antigen is not identified.

V lost 2 bases and J 4 bases, leaving 12 bases between the germline ends. Germline values: CDR1 SNHLY, CDR2 FYNNEI. This CDR3 has 15 residues. The source of this sequence is a woman between 45 and 60 years old with glioma. The chain recombines TRBV2 with TRBJ1-3, with D possibly being TRBD1 (5 bases). The source was PBMCs, collected from a glioma patient whose treatment included an IDH1 peptide vaccine. CDR3: CASSESGAGGNTIYF. CDR3 nucleotides: TGTGCCAGCAGTGAAAGTGGGGCCGGGGGAAACACCATATATTTT.